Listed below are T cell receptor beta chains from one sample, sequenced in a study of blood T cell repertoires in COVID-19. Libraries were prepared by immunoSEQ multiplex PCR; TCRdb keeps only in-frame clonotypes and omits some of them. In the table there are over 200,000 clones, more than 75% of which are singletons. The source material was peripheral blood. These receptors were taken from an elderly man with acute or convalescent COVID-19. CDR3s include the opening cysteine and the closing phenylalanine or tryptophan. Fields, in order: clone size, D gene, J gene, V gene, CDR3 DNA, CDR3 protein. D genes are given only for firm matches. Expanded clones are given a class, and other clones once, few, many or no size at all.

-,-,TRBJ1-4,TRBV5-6,TGTGCCAGCAGCTTGGCTTTGGGAGTGGGAACTGAAAAACTGTTTTTT,CASSLALGVGTEKLFF
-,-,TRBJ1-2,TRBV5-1,TGCGCCAGCAGCACCGGGGTGGTTCCTAGGGGCTACACCTTC,CASSTGVVPRGYTF
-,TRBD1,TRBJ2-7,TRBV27,TGTGCCAGCTCCACCCGGGACAGGGGCTCCTACGAGCAGTACTTC,CASSTRDRGSYEQYF
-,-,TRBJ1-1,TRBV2,TGTGCCAGCAGTGACGCGGGCAGTCTGAACACTGAAGCTTTCTTT,CASSDAGSLNTEAFF
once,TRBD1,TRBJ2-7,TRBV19,TGTGCCAGTAGTATTGTGGGACAGGGGCGACGAGAGCAGTACTTC,CASSIVGQGRREQYF
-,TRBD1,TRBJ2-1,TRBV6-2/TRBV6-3,TGTGCCAGCAGTTACTCGATATCTTCAGGGACAGATCACAATGAGCAGTTCTTC,CASSYSISSGTDHNEQFF
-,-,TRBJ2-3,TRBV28,TGTGCCAGCAGTCCGCTAGGGACTTCAGATACGCAGTATTTT,CASSPLGTSDTQYF
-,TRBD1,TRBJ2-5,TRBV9,TGTGCCAGCAGCGTAGGACAGGGATGGCAGACCCAGTACTTC,CASSVGQGWQTQYF
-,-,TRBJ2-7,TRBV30,TGTGCCTGGGCAAACAGGATCCACGAGCAGTACTTC,CAWANRIHEQYF
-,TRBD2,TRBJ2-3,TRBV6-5,TGTGCCAGCAGGCCGACTAGCGGGGGCACAGATACGCAGTATTTT,CASRPTSGGTDTQYF
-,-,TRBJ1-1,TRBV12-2,TGTGCAAGTCGCTTAGTAAGGGGTCAAGACACTGAAGCTTTCTTT,CASRLVRGQDTEAFF
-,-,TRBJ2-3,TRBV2,TGTGCCAGCATTGCCGGGGGAACAGATACGCAGTATTTT,CASIAGGTDTQYF
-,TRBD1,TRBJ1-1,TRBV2,TGTGCCAGCAAACGACAGGGCGGGAACACTGAAGCTTTCTTT,CASKRQGGNTEAFF
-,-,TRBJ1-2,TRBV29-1,TGCAGCGTTGAAGAACGGGCAGGGGCGAGTCCCCGAAGCTACACCTTC,CSVEERAGASPRSYTF